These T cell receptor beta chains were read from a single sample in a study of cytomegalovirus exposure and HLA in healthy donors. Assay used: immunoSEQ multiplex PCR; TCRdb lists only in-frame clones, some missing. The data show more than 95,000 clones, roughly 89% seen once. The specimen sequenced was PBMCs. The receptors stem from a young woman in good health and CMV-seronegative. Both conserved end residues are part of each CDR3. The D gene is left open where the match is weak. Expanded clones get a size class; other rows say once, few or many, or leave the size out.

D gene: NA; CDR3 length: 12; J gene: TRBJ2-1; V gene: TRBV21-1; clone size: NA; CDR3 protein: CASSKNGTEQFF; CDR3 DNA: TGTGCCAGCAGCAAAAACGGTACTGAGCAGTTCTTC
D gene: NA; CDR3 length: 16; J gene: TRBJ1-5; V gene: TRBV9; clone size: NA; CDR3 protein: CASSQGTPYSNQPQHF; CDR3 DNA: TGTGCCAGCAGCCAAGGGACACCGTATAGCAATCAGCCCCAGCATTTT
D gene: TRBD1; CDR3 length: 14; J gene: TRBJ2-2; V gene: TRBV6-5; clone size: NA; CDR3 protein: CASSQDRGGGELFF; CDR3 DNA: TGTGCCAGCAGCCAGGACAGGGGCGGCGGGGAGCTGTTTTTT
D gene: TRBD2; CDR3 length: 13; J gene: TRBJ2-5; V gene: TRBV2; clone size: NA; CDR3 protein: CASSETSGETQYF; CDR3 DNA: TGTGCCAGCAGTGAGACTAGCGGGGAGACCCAGTACTTC
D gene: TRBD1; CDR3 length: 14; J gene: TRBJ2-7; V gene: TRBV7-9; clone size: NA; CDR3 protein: CASSTGTGTYEQYF; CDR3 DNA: TGTGCCAGCAGCACCGGGACAGGGACTTACGAGCAGTACTTC
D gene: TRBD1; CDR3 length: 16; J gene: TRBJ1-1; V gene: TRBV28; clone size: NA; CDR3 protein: CASSAGTATMNTEAFF; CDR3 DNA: TGTGCCAGCAGTGCAGGGACAGCTACTATGAACACTGAAGCTTTCTTT
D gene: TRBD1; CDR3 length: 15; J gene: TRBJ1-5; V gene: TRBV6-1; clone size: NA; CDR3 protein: CASTVRGRSNQPQHF; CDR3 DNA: TGTGCCAGCACGGTCAGGGGGCGAAGCAATCAGCCCCAGCATTTT
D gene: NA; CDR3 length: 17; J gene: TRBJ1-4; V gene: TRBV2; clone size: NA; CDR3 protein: CASEFNRELPTNEKLFF; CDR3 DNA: TGTGCCAGCGAATTTAACAGGGAACTGCCAACTAATGAAAAACTGTTTTTT
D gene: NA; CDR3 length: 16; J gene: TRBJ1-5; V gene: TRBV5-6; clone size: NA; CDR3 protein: CASSRRQAPSNQPQHF; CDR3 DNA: TGTGCCAGCAGCCGAAGACAGGCGCCTAGCAATCAGCCCCAGCATTTT
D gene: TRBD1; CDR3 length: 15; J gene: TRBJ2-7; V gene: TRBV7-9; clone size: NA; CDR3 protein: CASSWGQGAGDEQYF; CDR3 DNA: TGTGCCAGCAGCTGGGGACAGGGGGCAGGGGACGAGCAGTACTTC
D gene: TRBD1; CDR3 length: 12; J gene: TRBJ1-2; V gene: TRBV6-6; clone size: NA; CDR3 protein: CASTQGSYGYTF; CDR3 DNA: TGTGCCAGCACACAGGGGTCCTATGGCTACACCTTC
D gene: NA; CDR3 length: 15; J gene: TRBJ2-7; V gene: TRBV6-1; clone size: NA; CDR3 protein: CASSEGETGRGEQYF; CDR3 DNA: TGTGCCAGCAGTGAAGGTGAGACAGGCCGCGGGGAGCAGTACTTC
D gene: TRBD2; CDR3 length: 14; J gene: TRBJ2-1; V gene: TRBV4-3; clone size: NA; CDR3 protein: CASSQGGTSHEQFF; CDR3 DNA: TGCGCCAGCAGCCAAGGAGGGACTAGCCATGAGCAGTTCTTC
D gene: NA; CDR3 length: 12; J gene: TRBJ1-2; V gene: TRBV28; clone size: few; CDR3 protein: CASSLRSYGYTF; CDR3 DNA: TGTGCCAGCAGTTTACGGAGCTATGGCTACACCTTC
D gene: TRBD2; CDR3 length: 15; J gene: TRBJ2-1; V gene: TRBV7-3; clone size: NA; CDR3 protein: CASSNVAGVYNEQFF; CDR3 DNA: TGTGCCAGCAGCAACGTAGCGGGAGTCTACAATGAGCAGTTCTTC
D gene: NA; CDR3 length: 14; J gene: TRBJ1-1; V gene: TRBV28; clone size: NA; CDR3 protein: CASSFGPGETEAFF; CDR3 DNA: TGTGCCAGCAGCTTTGGACCCGGGGAGACTGAAGCTTTCTTT
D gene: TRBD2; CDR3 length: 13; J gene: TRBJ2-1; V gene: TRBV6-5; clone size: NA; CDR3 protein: CASSSSGGLGQFF; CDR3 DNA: TGTGCCAGCAGCTCTAGCGGGGGGTTAGGGCAGTTCTTC
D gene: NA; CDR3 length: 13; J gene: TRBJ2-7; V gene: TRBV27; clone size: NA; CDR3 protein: CASSLSLDYEQYF; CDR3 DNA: TGTGCCAGCAGTTTATCACTAGACTACGAGCAGTACTTC
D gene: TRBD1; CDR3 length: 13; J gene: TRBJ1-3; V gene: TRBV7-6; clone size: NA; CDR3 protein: CASSMDREDTIYF; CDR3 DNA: TGTGCCAGCAGCATGGACAGGGAGGACACCATATATTTT
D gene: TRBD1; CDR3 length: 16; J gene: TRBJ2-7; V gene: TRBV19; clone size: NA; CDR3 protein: CASSTSTLRGLYEQYF; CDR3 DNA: TGTGCCAGTAGTACCTCAACTCTAAGGGGGCTCTACGAGCAGTACTTC
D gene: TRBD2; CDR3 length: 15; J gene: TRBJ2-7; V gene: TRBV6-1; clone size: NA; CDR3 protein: CASSRLTSLNHEQYF; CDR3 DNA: TGTGCCAGCAGTCGCCTGACTAGCTTAAACCACGAGCAGTACTTC
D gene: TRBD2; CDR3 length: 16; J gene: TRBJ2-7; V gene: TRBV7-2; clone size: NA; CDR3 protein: CASSLMAGGFVYEQYF; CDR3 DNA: TGTGCCAGCAGCTTAATGGCGGGAGGGTTCGTCTACGAGCAGTACTTC
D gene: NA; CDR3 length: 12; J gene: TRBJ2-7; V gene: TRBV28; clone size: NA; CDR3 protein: CASSYSSGVMYF; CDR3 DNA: TGTGCCAGCAGTTATTCGAGCGGAGTAATGTACTTC
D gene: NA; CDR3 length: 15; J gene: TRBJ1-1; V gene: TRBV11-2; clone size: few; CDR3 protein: CASSAISTGNTEAFF; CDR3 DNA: TGTGCCAGCAGCGCCATTTCAACAGGGAACACTGAAGCTTTCTTT
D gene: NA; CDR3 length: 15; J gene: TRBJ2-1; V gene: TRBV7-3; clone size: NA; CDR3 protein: CASSLARTSYNEQFF; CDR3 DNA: TGTGCCAGCAGCTTAGCCAGGACTTCCTACAATGAGCAGTTCTTC
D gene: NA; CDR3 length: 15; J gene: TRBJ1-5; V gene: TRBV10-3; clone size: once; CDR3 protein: CAISESGGINQPQHF; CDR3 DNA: TGTGCCATCAGTGAGTCGGGAGGGATCAATCAGCCCCAGCATTTT
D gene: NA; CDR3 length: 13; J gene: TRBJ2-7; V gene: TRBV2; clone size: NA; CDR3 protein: CASSAVGAHEQYF; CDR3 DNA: TGTGCCAGCAGTGCGGTGGGGGCCCACGAGCAGTACTTC
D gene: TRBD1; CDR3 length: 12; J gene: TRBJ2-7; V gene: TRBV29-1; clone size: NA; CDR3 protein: CSARDRAFEQYF; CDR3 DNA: TGCAGCGCAAGGGACAGGGCTTTTGAGCAGTACTTC
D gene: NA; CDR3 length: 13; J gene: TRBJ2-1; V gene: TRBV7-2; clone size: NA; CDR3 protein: CASSSNSLSEQFF; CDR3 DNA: TGTGCCAGCAGCTCAAATAGCCTTAGTGAGCAGTTCTTC
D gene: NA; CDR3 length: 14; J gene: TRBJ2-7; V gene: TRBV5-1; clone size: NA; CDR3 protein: CASSPTSGSYEQYF; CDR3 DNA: TGCGCCAGCAGCCCCACGAGCGGGTCCTACGAGCAGTACTTC
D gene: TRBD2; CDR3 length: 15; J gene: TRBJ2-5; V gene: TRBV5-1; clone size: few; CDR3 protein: CASSGLAGGQETQYF; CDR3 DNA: TGCGCCAGCAGCGGACTAGCGGGGGGACAAGAGACCCAGTACTTC